This record covers a single TCR beta chain. Its antigen target is currently unknown. No qualities accompany the bases; no much larger clone lies one base away. These data are taken from a study of blood T cell repertoires in COVID-19 (TCRdb year 2020). Some background on the complete study: Samples from collaborators originated in the United States, Italy and Spain and spanned both the acute and convalescent phases of COVID-19. The dataset comprised deeply sampled blood TCRbeta repertoires from subjects exposed to, actively infected with, or recovered from COVID-19. The samples were drawn from the first 160 participants of the ongoing ImmuneRACE study and from 950 to 1,500 subjects provided by 6 global collaborators. The repertoires were released in a freely available public database intended as a resource for research on the immune response to SARS-CoV-2. HLA class I and class II types, where available, came from metadata supplied by the sample provider rather than from assay-based typing. The material from the prospective study consisted of cDNA or gDNA derived from T cells, B-cell-depleted T cells, or PBMCs. The sample metadata nearly always contained a de-identified subject ID, COVID-19 status, age in years and sex.

TCRbeta CDR3 regions were amplified from genomic DNA using the immunoSEQ Assay, a bias-controlled multiplex PCR. On the study's bioinformatics: Nucleated cell counts per sample were estimated from amplification of reference gene primers within the assay. Sequence reads were collapsed and filtered to measure the absolute abundance of every unique TCRbeta CDR3 rearrangement. For each sample, productive Simpson clonality was calculated as the square root of Simpson's diversity index over productive rearrangements. TCRdb retrieved this table from immuneACCESS and kept in-frame rearrangements only. Not all clones are present; in checked studies, unresolved V genes account for under half, and no reason is known for the remainder. That table supplies the V and J calls and clone size; D and trimming were determined from the DNA. This sample holds approximately 180,000 clones; approximately 83% were observed only once. Of the sample, approximately 11% falls within the top ten clones.

Whole blood was collected in K2EDTA tubes by collaborating institutions according to the institutions' own protocols. For TCRbeta analysis, collaborators shipped samples in one of three forms: frozen whole blood, isolated PBMCs, or DNA extracted from either of those sample types. Results and caveats for the whole study, not just this receptor: The quantity of clinical and demographic metadata differed by source and by participant and was supplied without curation.

The specimen was peripheral blood. This receptor was identified in a human donor with active or convalescent COVID-19. The donor label of this sample is uncertain.

The CDR3 has the sequence CASSARQENTEAFF. The sequenced DNA: TGTGCCAGCAGCGCCCGACAGGAGAACACTGAAGCTTTCTTT. The rearrangement joined TRBV11-3 to TRBJ1-1; TRBD1 is a weak D gene call, 6 bases matching. The germline V gene supplies CDR1 SGHNT and CDR2 YENEEA. V is shortened by 5 bases, J by 1 base, and the region joining them spans 11 bases. Spanning cysteine to phenylalanine, the CDR3 consists of 14 amino acids. Of all the DNA, just the CDR3 is kept, 42 bases in frame from base 1. Outside the CDR3, residues come from the reference TRBV11-3 and TRBJ1-1 proteins, so the full variable domain is: EAGVVQSPRYKIIEKKQPVAFWCNPISGHNTLYWYLQNLGQGPELLIRYENEEAVDDSQLPKDRFSAERLKGVDSTLKIQPAELGDSAVYLCASSARQENTEAFFGQGTRLTVV.